Reported below is one TCR beta chain. This specimen belongs to a study of blood T cell repertoires in COVID-19. The V gene's germline CDR1 is ENHRY and CDR2 SYGVKD. There are 14 residues in the CDR3. V was pared by 4 bases and J by 1 base, with 8 bases between. TCRdb's table, derived via immunoSEQ multiplex PCR, lists solely in-frame clones and lacks some. Of approximately 250,000 clones listed, roughly 90% were seen once; the top ten hold about 3%. The rearrangement joins TRBV10-3 to TRBJ2-1; weak D call: TRBD1 (5 bases). The sequence came from a man aged 40-49 years who had been exposed to COVID-19. The sample taken for sequencing was PBMCs or T cells enriched from blood (not recorded which). Here the CDR3 reads CAISAGASYNEQFF. The DNA of the CDR3 is TGTGCCATCAGTGCTGGGGCTTCCTACAATGAGCAGTTCTTC.